One sample yielded the 17 T cell receptor beta chains listed below, sequenced in a study of early T cells in non-severe SARS-CoV-2 infection. TCRdb fed the 5' RACE reads into MiXCR, producing one record per CDR3 protein. The sample records approximately 29,000 distinct CDR3 sequences, 6% to 7.5% being singletons. The source material was whole blood, sampled at baseline. Every receptor here comes from an adult who was a healthcare worker with PCR-confirmed SARS-CoV-2 infection or an uninfected control (not recorded which).

This clonotype was observed many times. V gene TRBV19 combines with J gene TRBJ2-5, with unresolved D. Germline CDR1 and CDR2: LNHDA and SQIVND (reference sequence). The CDR3 is made up of 14 amino acids. Trimming removed 10 bases from V and 2 bases from J, with 17 bases in between. In DNA, the CDR3 is TGTGCCAACCATAGCCCAGGATTACAAGAGACCCAGTACTTC. Residues: CANHSPGLQETQYF.

This clonotype has just a few counts. The rearrangement joins TRBV7-2 to TRBJ1-1, with a possible D match to TRBD1 (5 bases). Germline CDR1 and CDR2: SGHTA and FQGNSA. The CDR3 has 16 amino acids. V lost 3 bases to trimming and J lost 0 bases, with 14 bases between them. CDR3 sequence: CASSLGRRFMNTEAFF. The CDR3 bases are TGTGCCAGCAGCTTGGGACGGAGGTTCATGAACACTGAAGCTTTCTTT. Variable domain in full (rest from reference TRBV7-2 and TRBJ1-1): GAGVSQSPSNKVTEKGKDVELRCDPISGHTALYWYRQSLGQGLEFLIYFQGNSAPDKSGLPSDRFSAERTGGSVSTLTIQRTQQEDSAVYLCASSLGRRFMNTEAFFGQGTRLTVV.

This clonotype was counted at least ten times. The J gene is TRBJ1-1, the V gene TRBV12-3 or TRBV12-4, with D uncertain. V dropped 1 base and J dropped 8 bases, with 11 bases sitting between them. The CDR3 is 13 amino acids. Written as DNA, the CDR3 is TGTGCCAGCAGTTTAGGAAACGTCGGGGAAGCTTTCTTT. Translation: CASSLGNVGEAFF.

The rearrangement links TRBV21-1 to TRBJ2-7; TRBD2 is taken as the D call from the table, unchecked against the DNA. TRBV21-1 is a listed pseudogene. This CDR3 has 14 amino acids. CDR3 loop: CASTGLAGAGEQYF. The CDR3, as DNA: TGTGCCAGCACCGGACTAGCGGGAGCTGGGGAGCAGTACTTC.

This clonotype was seen at least ten times. The chain uses TRBV6-2 or TRBV6-3 and TRBJ1-5, with D perhaps matching TRBD1 (5 bases). CDR1 and CDR2 from the germline V gene are MNHEY and SVGEGT. This CDR3 contains 15 residues. The V end was cut by 10 bases, the J end by 7 bases, with 23 bases between. DNA of the CDR3: TGTGCCACCGAGCTGGGACCATTCCCAGGACAGCCCCAGCATTTT. It translates to CATELGPFPGQPQHF.

The chain carries TRBV10-2 and TRBJ1-2; 8 nucleotides line up with TRBD1. Unmatched junction bases numbered 8, after V lost 0 bases and J lost 8 bases. CDR1 and CDR2 from the germline V gene are WSHSY and SAAADI. CDR3 length equals 15 residues. CDR3 DNA: TGCGCCAGCAGTGAGTCCCTACAGGGGGGCTTAGGCTACACCTTC. Residues: CASSESLQGGLGYTF.

This clonotype appeared many times. This sequence joins TRBV4-2 and TRBJ2-7; the D call may be TRBD1 or TRBD2 (5 bases each). Trimming left V 0 bases short and J 6 bases short, with 18 bases between. This CDR3 has 16 amino acids. The germline V gene encodes CDR1 LGHNA and CDR2 YNFKEQ. The CDR3 sequence: CASSQDSGTNSGEQYF. The CDR3 coding sequence is TGTGCCAGCAGCCAAGACTCCGGGACGAATAGTGGCGAGCAGTACTTC.

This clonotype was recorded at least ten times. This chain links TRBV2 with TRBJ1-3; a possible D gene is TRBD1 (5 bases). The CDR3 spans 14 residues. CDR1 SNHLY and CDR2 FYNNEI come from the germline V gene. The V end lost 7 bases, the J end lost 2 bases, and 12 bases lay between the germline ends. CDR3 protein: CASNDQGAGNTIYF. In DNA form, the CDR3 reads TGTGCCAGCAATGATCAGGGAGCTGGAAACACCATATATTTT.

This clonotype was seen ten or more times. The gene calls are TRBV20-1 and TRBJ2-1; no definite D call. The CDR3 totals 12 residues. Trimming shortened V by 1 base and J by 9 bases, and 10 bases separated the two germline ends. Germline V lookup: CDR1 DFQATT, CDR2 SNEGSKA (reference sequence). The CDR3 is CSARVSSVEQFF. The CDR3 DNA reads TGCAGTGCTAGAGTATCGAGCGTTGAGCAGTTCTTC.

The table lists this clonotype with a few counts. The CDR3 DNA sequence: TGTGCCAGCACGGGACAGACCAACACCGGGGAGCTGTTTTTT. Translating gives CASTGQTNTGELFF. The genes are TRBV6-1 and TRBJ2-2; the match to TRBD1 covers 7 bases. The CDR3 is made up of 14 amino acids. Germline CDR1 is MNHNS and CDR2 is SASEGT. Losses at the gene ends were 7 bases for V and 2 bases for J; bases not matched to a gene: 4.

This clonotype was counted ten times or more. The chain uses TRBV12-3 or TRBV12-4 and TRBJ2-7; D is unclear. Between the trimmed V and J ends, which lost 1 base and 2 bases, there was a span of 9 bases. This CDR3 has 14 residues. The chain's CDR3 is CASSLGQVPYEQYF. For the CDR3, the DNA is TGTGCCAGCAGTTTAGGGCAGGTACCCTACGAGCAGTACTTC.

The chain combines TRBV9 with TRBJ1-2; D is ambiguous. This CDR3 comprises 14 residues. With 0 bases removed from V and 4 bases from J, the gap between germline ends came to 10 bases. Per germline, CDR1 SGDLS and CDR2 YYNGEE. This CDR3 is CASSVGSVSYGYTF. The CDR3 DNA reads TGTGCCAGCAGCGTAGGCAGCGTAAGCTATGGCTACACCTTC.

This chain joins TRBV6-6 and TRBJ1-6, with 9 bases matching TRBD1. The CDR3 has 15 residues. The germline V gene encodes CDR1 MNHNY and CDR2 SVGAGI (reference sequence). After removal of 6 bases from V and 7 bases from J, the junction contained 7 bases not matched to a gene. CDR3 amino acids: CASSRLGQGNSPLHF. The DNA for the CDR3 is TGTGCCAGCAGCCGACTTGGACAGGGGAATTCACCCCTCCACTTT.

V gene TRBV20-1 combines with J gene TRBJ2-3; D possibly matches TRBD1 or TRBD2 (5 bases each). With 6 bases removed from V and 2 bases from J, the gap between germline ends came to 21 bases. Germline V gene data show CDR1 as DFQATT and CDR2 as SNEGSKA (reference sequence). This CDR3 is 16 amino acids long. The CDR3 protein is CSATPGPEDFTDTQYF. DNA for the CDR3: TGCAGTGCAACGCCGGGACCAGAGGATTTCACAGATACGCAGTATTTT.

This clonotype has only a few counts. The genes are TRBV3-1 and TRBJ1-2, with TRBD1 as a possible D gene (6 bases). The ends were cut back, 0 bases at V and 8 bases at J, with 10 bases in the middle. The CDR3 has 13 residues. Per germline, CDR1 LGHDT and CDR2 YNNKEL (reference sequence). CDR3 DNA sequence: TGTGCCAGCAGCCAAGACAGGGGACGCGGCTACACCTTC. The encoded protein is CASSQDRGRGYTF.

The sample holds many counts of this clonotype. The V and J genes are TRBV18 and TRBJ1-2; D is possibly TRBD1 (6 bases). The V end was cut by 6 bases, the J end by 0 bases, with 23 bases between. There are 18 residues in the CDR3. The germline CDR1 and CDR2 sequences are KGHSH and LQKENI. The CDR3 nucleotides are TGTGCCAGCTCGCCGGTGGCGGGGGCACCGACAGCTAACTATGGCTACACCTTC. This gives the protein CASSPVAGAPTANYGYTF.

The table lists this clonotype with many counts. CDR3 residues: CASSLVRASTDTQYF. The CDR3 region has the DNA TGTGCCAGCAGCTTAGTCCGGGCAAGCACAGATACGCAGTATTTT. This chain connects TRBV7-2 to TRBJ2-3; D unresolved. Trimming removed 1 base from V and 0 bases from J, with 8 bases in between. The germline CDR1 and CDR2 sequences are SGHTA and FQGNSA. CDR3 length: 15 amino acids.